This T cell receptor (beta chain) was captured in a study of T cell responses to AZD1222 COVID-19 vaccine. Germline loops: CDR1 SGHTA, CDR2 FQGNSA. V dropped 3 bases and J dropped 8 bases, with 13 bases sitting between them. The CDR3 runs 13 residues. Here immunoSEQ multiplex PCR was the method, and the copy in TCRdb shows in-frame clones only, minus some. The sample lists about 150,000 clones; about 93% were seen once. The clonotype originates from an adult in good health. V is TRBV7-2 and J is TRBJ1-2; D unclear. Sequences were derived from peripheral blood, sampled on day 0 of AZD1222 vaccination. The CDR3 is CASSFDIQYGYTF. The CDR3 nucleotides read TGTGCCAGCAGCTTCGACATCCAATACGGCTACACCTTC.